Listed here are 14 T cell receptor beta chains from one sample, sequenced in a study of blood T cell repertoires in COVID-19. Profiled with immunoSEQ multiplex PCR; TCRdb holds only in-frame clones, not every one. The table has around 370,000 clones, 88% seen once; the top ten hold about 6.7%. The sequencing sample was made of peripheral blood. These receptors all stem from a woman in her 70s with COVID-19, enrolled during active disease.

The J gene is TRBJ1-2, the V gene TRBV11-2; the match to TRBD1 covers 9 bases. Per the germline V gene, CDR1 is SGHAT and CDR2 is FQNNGV. The CDR3 has 13 amino acids. J was trimmed by 6 bases and V by 3 bases; bases with no gene match: 2. CDR3 in DNA: TGTGCCAGCAGCTTTGGGACAGGGAATGGCTACACCTTC. Translation: CASSFGTGNGYTF.

The genes are TRBV5-1 and TRBJ2-3, with 8 nucleotides matching TRBD2. The CDR3 is 18 residues long. V shed 0 bases, J shed 3 bases, and the junction held 12 bases outside the gene matches. Per the germline V gene, CDR1 is SGHRS and CDR2 is YFSETQ. CDR3 coding DNA: TGCGCCAGCAGCTTGGTACCAGCGGGGGCCGGAGAGACAGATACGCAGTATTTT. This gives the protein CASSLVPAGAGETDTQYF. Filled out from reference TRBV5-1 and TRBJ2-3, the complete variable domain reads KAGVTQTPRYLIKTRGQQVTLSCSPISGHRSVSWYQQTPGQGLQFLFEYFSETQRNKGNFPGRFSGRQFSNSRSEMNVSTLELGDSALYLCASSLVPAGAGETDTQYFGPGTRLTVL.

The V call is TRBV19, the J call TRBJ2-2; tentative D call: TRBD1 (6 bases). Germline CDR1 LNHDA, CDR2 SQIVND (reference sequence). This CDR3 is built from 16 residues. Trimming shortened V by 4 bases and J by 4 bases, and 16 bases separated the two germline ends. The CDR3 coding sequence is TGTGCCAGTAGTAGCCGGGACACCGTTTTCACCGGGGAGCTGTTTTTT. Translation: CASSSRDTVFTGELFF.

This chain uses TRBV27 with TRBJ2-1; D is perhaps TRBD2 (6 bases). This CDR3 is 14 amino acids long. Germline V lookup: CDR1 MNHEY, CDR2 SMNVEV (reference sequence). Trimming took off 0 bases at V and 6 bases at J, with 9 bases between the two ends. CDR3 coding DNA: TGTGCCAGCAGTTTATCTGCGGGGTTCAATGAGCAGTTCTTC. The encoded protein is CASSLSAGFNEQFF.

This sequence joins TRBV7-9 and TRBJ1-1, with D perhaps matching TRBD1 (6 bases). Germline loops: CDR1 SEHNR, CDR2 FQNEAQ (reference sequence). The CDR3 sequence is 14 residues long. V was shortened by 6 bases and J by 4 bases, with 15 bases between the two germline ends. CDR3 DNA: TGTGCCAGCAGTTTCACAGGGAGCAGCACTGAAGCTTTCTTT. Translated, it gives CASSFTGSSTEAFF.

Here the CDR3 DNA reads TGTGCCAGCAGACGAGGGACAGGGGATAATGAAAAACTGTTTTTT. This encodes CASRRGTGDNEKLFF. This chain joins TRBV5-4 and TRBJ1-4; 10 nucleotides line up with TRBD1. V was clipped by 5 bases and J by 4 bases; unmatched bases: 5. CDR1 is SGHNT, CDR2 YYREEE, per germline (reference sequence). The CDR3 is 15 residues long.

This chain connects TRBV19 to TRBJ1-1; TRBD1 matches at 7 bases. The germline V gene encodes CDR1 LNHDA and CDR2 SQIVND (reference sequence). The V and J ends lost 5 bases and 3 bases, in that order; junction bases with no gene match: 9. This CDR3 contains 15 residues. CDR3: CASSPPQGLDTEAFF. CDR3 nucleotide sequence: TGTGCCAGTAGTCCCCCACAGGGGCTGGACACTGAAGCTTTCTTT.

This rearrangement joins TRBV3-1 (or the pseudogene TRBV3-2) to TRBJ1-2; 9 bases match TRBD1. Germline trimming cut 0 bases from V and 2 bases from J; bases unmatched to any gene: 1. There are 15 residues in the CDR3. The germline CDR1 and CDR2 sequences are LGHDT and YNNKEL (reference sequence). Here the CDR3 DNA reads TGTGCCAGCAGCCAAGAAGGGACAGGGAACTATGGCTACACCTTC. Protein: CASSQEGTGNYGYTF.

The V and J genes are TRBV24-1 and TRBJ1-2; D may be TRBD1 (6 bases). Looked up from germline, CDR1 is KGHDR and CDR2 is SFDVKD. The CDR3 length is 16 residues. The V end lost 3 bases, the J end lost 6 bases, and 19 bases lay between the germline ends. CDR3 region: CATSDRTRGAGNGYTF. CDR3 coding DNA: TGTGCCACCAGTGATCGAACCAGGGGCGCTGGGAATGGCTACACCTTC.

This sequence joins TRBV6-6 and TRBJ1-1; 7 positions match TRBD1. V dropped 5 bases and J dropped 5; count of bases not matched to a gene: 14. The CDR3 is 16 amino acids. CDR1 is MNHNY and CDR2 is SVGAGI in the germline V gene (reference sequence). Written as DNA, the CDR3 is TGTGCCAGCAGTCGACAGGGATCGGCCCAAGGGACTGAAGCTTTCTTT. As protein: CASSRQGSAQGTEAFF.

The chain has TRBV6-2 or TRBV6-3 and TRBJ1-1; D is undetermined. Germline loops: CDR1 MNHEY, CDR2 SVGEGT. The CDR3 extends over 13 amino acids. Trimming took 3 bases from V and 0 from J, leaving 5 bases between them. The CDR3, as DNA: TGTGCCAGCAGTTATCAGGTGAACACTGAAGCTTTCTTT. Translated, it gives CASSYQVNTEAFF.

The chain employs TRBV28 and TRBJ2-7, with TRBD1 matching over 7 bases. Germline lookup yields CDR1 MDHEN and CDR2 SYDVKM. V gave up 3 bases and J gave up 5 bases; unmatched junction bases: 4. This CDR3 is 13 amino acids long. Written as DNA, the CDR3 is TGTGCCAGCAGTTTTAGGGACAGCGACGAGCAGTACTTC. Protein: CASSFRDSDEQYF. Combining the CDR3 with reference TRBV28 and TRBJ2-7 gives the whole variable domain DVKVTQSSRYLVKRTGEKVFLECVQDMDHENMFWYRQDPGLGLRLIYFSYDVKMKEKGDIPEGYSVSREKKERFSLILESASTNQTSMYLCASSFRDSDEQYFGPGTRLTVT.

The V and J genes are TRBV27 and TRBJ2-5; 8 positions match TRBD2. Germline-derived CDR1 and CDR2 are MNHEY and SMNVEV (reference sequence). The CDR3 spans 15 residues. Trimming at V came to 5 bases and at J to 5 bases, leaving 10 bases not matched to a gene. The CDR3 loop is CASSPRPGGRETQYF. The CDR3 nucleotides are TGTGCCAGCAGTCCCAGGCCGGGAGGGAGGGAGACCCAGTACTTC.

The chain joins TRBV7-2 to TRBJ1-2; D is perhaps TRBD1 (6 bases). The germline CDR1 and CDR2 sequences are SGHTA and FQGNSA. V was shortened by 7 bases and J by 7 bases, with 22 bases between the two germline ends. The CDR3 consists of 15 residues. The CDR3 DNA is TGTGCCAGCACCCCGCGGGGGGCTCCAGAGGGTGGCTACACCTTC. Protein: CASTPRGAPEGGYTF.